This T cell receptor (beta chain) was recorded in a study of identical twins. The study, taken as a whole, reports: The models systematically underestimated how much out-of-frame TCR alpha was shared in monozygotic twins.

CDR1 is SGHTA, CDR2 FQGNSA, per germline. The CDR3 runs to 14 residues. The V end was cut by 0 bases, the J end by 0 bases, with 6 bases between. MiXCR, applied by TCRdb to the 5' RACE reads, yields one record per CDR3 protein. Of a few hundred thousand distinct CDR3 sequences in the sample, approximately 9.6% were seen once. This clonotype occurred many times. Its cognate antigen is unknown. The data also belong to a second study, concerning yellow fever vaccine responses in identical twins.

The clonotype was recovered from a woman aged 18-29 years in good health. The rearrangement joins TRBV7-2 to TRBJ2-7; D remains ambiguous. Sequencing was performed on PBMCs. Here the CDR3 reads CASSLATASYEQYF. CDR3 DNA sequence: TGTGCCAGCAGCTTAGCGACGGCCTCCTACGAGCAGTACTTC.